This T cell receptor (beta chain) appears in the sequencing data of a study of blood T cell repertoires in COVID-19. Turning to the study itself: The study drew acute and convalescent COVID-19 samples from the United States, Italy and Spain. The cDNA or gDNA used as material had been derived from T cells, B-cell-depleted T cells, or PBMCs.

CDR1 is SGHNT, CDR2 YENEEA, per germline. The CDR3 length is 15 residues. Trimming stripped 1 base from V and 0 bases from J, with 6 bases between. Per the authors' pipeline: Cell counts per sample came from amplifying reference gene primers. Libraries were prepared by immunoSEQ multiplex PCR; TCRdb keeps only in-frame clonotypes and omits some of them. Clone size and the V and J calls come from that table; the DNA yielded D and trimming. The sample holds roughly 72,000 clones; 82% are singletons and the top ten take approximately 13%. This clone was picked up many times. The sequence derives from a woman at least 80 years old with acute or convalescent COVID-19. Sequencing was carried out using peripheral blood. This rearrangement joins TRBV11-3 to TRBJ2-2; D is uncertain. This CDR3 reads CASSLGPANTGELFF. CDR3 DNA sequence: TGTGCCAGCAGCTTAGGCCCGGCGAACACCGGGGAGCTGTTTTTT.